This entry lists 20 T cell receptor beta chains sequenced from one sample in a study of cytomegalovirus exposure and HLA in healthy donors. Primers for the PCR totalled 60 Vbeta and 13 Jbeta. Profiled with immunoSEQ multiplex PCR; TCRdb holds only in-frame clones, not every one. Here the sample spans 310,000 or so clones, roughly 89% being singletons. Specimen: PBMCs. The receptors were gathered from a woman aged 18 to 35 in good health and CMV-seronegative.

The chain employs TRBV18 and TRBJ1-2; 7 positions match TRBD1. The V gene end was trimmed by 3 bases and the J gene end by 6 bases; junction bases not matched to a gene: 7. This CDR3 comprises 14 residues. The germline V gene has CDR1 KGHSH and CDR2 LQKENI. The CDR3 nucleotides read TGTGCCAGCTCACCGTGGGGCCAGGGGGATGGCTACACCTTC. The encoded protein is CASSPWGQGDGYTF.

The chain joins TRBV29-1 to TRBJ1-5; a weak D match, TRBD1 (5 bases). The germline V gene has CDR1 SQVTM and CDR2 ANQGSEA. Trimming cost V 8 bases and J 9 bases, with 32 bases left between them. The CDR3 has 17 residues. Written as DNA, the CDR3 is TGCAGCTTATTCCGGGACCGATCCCATACTTATAGCGGGCCCCAGCATTTT. Encoded protein: CSLFRDRSHTYSGPQHF.

The chain combines TRBV30 with TRBJ2-5; 9 nucleotides agree with TRBD2. With V trimmed by 0 bases and J by 4 bases, 6 bases remained unmatched. CDR1 and CDR2 (germline): GTSNPN, SVGIG (reference sequence). The CDR3 runs to 15 residues. The CDR3 coding sequence is TGTGCCTGGAGTGTAACTAGCGGGTTAGGAGAGACCCAGTACTTC. This gives the protein CAWSVTSGLGETQYF.

This rearrangement joins TRBV7-3 to TRBJ2-3; 7 nucleotides align to TRBD2. With V trimmed by 5 bases and J by 4 bases, 12 bases remained unmatched. Germline CDR1 is SGHTA and CDR2 is FQGTGA. This CDR3 has 16 amino acids. As DNA, the CDR3 is TGTGCCAGCAGCACCTCTCAGCGGGGACGCGCAGATACGCAGTATTTT. It yields the protein CASSTSQRGRADTQYF. The full variable domain, its missing parts supplied by reference TRBV7-3 and TRBJ2-3, is GAGVSQTPSNKVTEKGKYVELRCDPISGHTALYWYRQSLGQGPEFLIYFQGTGAADDSGLPNDRFFAVRPEGSVSTLKIQRTERGDSAVYLCASSTSQRGRADTQYFGPGTRLTVL.

V usage is TRBV6-5 and J usage is TRBJ2-7; a possible D gene is TRBD1 (6 bases). The germline V gene has CDR1 MNHEY and CDR2 SVGAGI. Trimming stripped 5 bases from V and 4 bases from J, with 9 bases between. The CDR3 has 12 amino acids. This CDR3 reads CASSRGSYEQYF. In DNA form, the CDR3 reads TGTGCCAGCAGTAGGGGGAGTTACGAGCAGTACTTC.

CDR3 coding DNA: TGTGCCAACTCGGGACAGAAGAACACTGAAGCTTTCTTT. It codes for CANSGQKNTEAFF. The genes are TRBV10-3 and TRBJ1-1, with 7 positions matching TRBD1. Looked up from germline, CDR1 is ENHRY and CDR2 is SYGVKD. CDR3 size: 13 residues. J lost 1 base, V lost 10 bases, and 6 bases had no gene match.

The chain joins TRBV5-1 to TRBJ2-1; 9 bases agree with TRBD2. The CDR3 spans 17 residues. CDR1 SGHRS and CDR2 YFSETQ come from the germline V gene. J lost 1 base, V lost 3 bases, and 8 bases had no gene match. DNA of the CDR3: TGCGCCAGCAGCTCGACGACCACTAGCGGGTCCTACAATGAGCAGTTCTTC. It translates to CASSSTTTSGSYNEQFF.

The chain couples TRBV5-4 to TRBJ2-3; 9 bases map to TRBD2. Germline trimming cut 1 base from V and 2 bases from J; bases unmatched to any gene: 8. The germline CDR1 and CDR2 sequences are SGHNT and YYREEE (reference sequence). This CDR3 contains 17 residues. This CDR3 is CASSLSVTSGSTDTQYF. The DNA for the CDR3 is TGTGCCAGCAGCTTGTCAGTGACTAGCGGCTCCACAGATACGCAGTATTTT.

The chain links TRBV6-5 to TRBJ1-1; D remains unclear. The ends were cut back, 7 bases at V and 1 base at J, with 16 bases in the middle. This CDR3 is 15 amino acids long. The germline V gene has CDR1 MNHEY and CDR2 SVGAGI. The CDR3 DNA reads TGTGCCAGCAAAAACGGAGCTCTGGGGAACACTGAAGCTTTCTTT. As protein: CASKNGALGNTEAFF.

CDR3 sequence: CASRSPDRGNYGYTF. Written as DNA, the CDR3 is TGTGCCAGTAGGAGTCCGGACAGGGGAAACTATGGCTACACCTTC. This chain uses TRBV19 with TRBJ1-2, with 9 positions matching TRBD1. The ends lost 6 bases at V and 2 bases at J; junction bases unmatched: 7. CDR1 and CDR2 (germline): LNHDA, SQIVND (reference sequence). The CDR3 contains 15 residues.

In this sample, this clone turned up once. The chain is built from TRBV6-4 and TRBJ1-1; D remains ambiguous. There are 13 residues in the CDR3. Germline lookup yields CDR1 MRHNA and CDR2 SNTAGT. V lost 6 bases to trimming and J lost 1 base, with 9 bases between them. The CDR3 reads CASRRAWNTEAFF. CDR3 bases: TGTGCCAGCAGGCGAGCGTGGAACACTGAAGCTTTCTTT.

The rearrangement joins TRBV30 to TRBJ1-6; 9 nucleotides match TRBD1. The CDR3 contains 17 residues. Germline lookup yields CDR1 GTSNPN and CDR2 SVGIG (reference sequence). The V gene end was trimmed by 0 bases and the J gene end by 7 bases; junction bases not matched to a gene: 10. CDR3 loop: CAWSVRGQGTRNSPLHF. CDR3 nucleotide sequence: TGTGCCTGGAGTGTACGGGGACAGGGAACGCGGAATTCACCCCTCCACTTT.

The rearrangement links TRBV13 to TRBJ2-3, with D uncertain. Trimming stripped 2 bases from V and 2 bases from J, with 5 bases between. There are 13 residues in the CDR3. Germline CDR1 PRHDT, CDR2 FYEKMQ (reference sequence). CDR3 sequence reads: CASSLTSTDTQYF. DNA for the CDR3: TGTGCCAGCAGCTTAACATCCACAGATACGCAGTATTTT.

The chain carries TRBV6-5 and TRBJ2-3, with D possibly matching TRBD2 (6 bases). Trimming stripped 6 bases from V and 1 base from J, with 14 bases between. The CDR3 has 15 residues. The germline gives CDR1 MNHEY, CDR2 SVGAGI. The CDR3 reads CASRAGGHRTDTQYF. In DNA, the CDR3 is TGTGCCAGCAGAGCCGGGGGTCATCGCACAGATACGCAGTATTTT.

This CDR3 reads CASSSTGQGGQPQHF. In nucleotides, the CDR3 is TGTGCCAGCAGCTCAACCGGACAGGGTGGGCAGCCCCAGCATTTT. The chain carries TRBV11-2 and TRBJ1-5; 8 bases map to TRBD1. The CDR3 is 15 residues long. The V segment lost 4 bases and the J segment 7 bases; nucleotides outside the gene matches: 9. Germline CDR1 reads SGHAT; CDR2 reads FQNNGV.

V usage is TRBV4-1 and J usage is TRBJ2-3, with 10 bases that match TRBD2. The V gene's germline CDR1 is MGHRA and CDR2 YSYEKL. There are 17 residues in the CDR3. J lost 8 bases, V lost 0 bases, and 11 bases had no gene match. The CDR3 DNA follows: TGCGCCAGCAGCCAAGATTTACGGACTAGCGGCTCGGGTACGCAGTATTTT. It is translated as CASSQDLRTSGSGTQYF.

This chain joins TRBV12-5 and TRBJ1-2, with 9 nucleotides matching TRBD1. The length of the CDR3 is 12 residues. The junction had 1 base not matched to a gene; V was cut back by 6 bases and J by 5 bases. Germline V gives CDR1 LGHNT, CDR2 FRNRAP. The CDR3 loop reads CASGGTGYGYTF. CDR3 DNA sequence: TGTGCTAGTGGCGGGACAGGGTATGGCTACACCTTC.

The chain combines TRBV12-1 with TRBJ2-3; the DNA was not used to check the table's D call, TRBD2. TRBV12-1 is a pseudogene. The CDR3 is made up of 17 amino acids. The CDR3 here is CASSFPPSGGSTDTQYF. The CDR3 nucleotides are TGTGCCAGCAGCTTCCCGCCTAGCGGGGGAAGCACAGATACGCAGTATTTT.

This rearrangement joins TRBV21-1 to TRBJ1-2. TRBV21-1 is noted as a pseudogene. The CDR3 is 15 residues long. CDR3 sequence: CASSKGRMEERGYTF. The CDR3 nucleotides read TGTGCCAGCAGCAAAGGGAGAATGGAGGAAAGGGGCTACACCTTC.

The table lists this clone with a count of one. The gene calls are TRBV7-9 and TRBJ2-7, with 7 bases fitting TRBD2. Germline V gene lookup returns CDR1 SEHNR and CDR2 FQNEAQ (reference sequence). Losses at the gene ends were 0 bases for V and 3 bases for J; bases not matched to a gene: 5. The CDR3 covers 15 residues. CDR3 region: CASSLAGGDYYEQYF. Here the CDR3 DNA reads TGTGCCAGCAGCTTAGCGGGCGGGGACTACTACGAGCAGTACTTC.